The clone carrying this TCR beta chain was counted between two and nine times. Its target is not known. The data are from a study of identical twins. Regarding the study as a whole: Cross-sectional statistics, not tracking of the same donors, supported the conclusions. Memory repertoires showed no such pattern, whereas abundant cord blood beta clonotypes carried fewer insertions.

Template switching added a universal primer binding site, and final cDNA carried unique molecular identifiers. TCRdb re-analysed the 5' RACE reads in MiXCR, keeping a single row per CDR3 protein. Of some 330,000 distinct CDR3 sequences in the sample, about 10% were seen once. The sequencing input was naive T cells sorted from blood. The receptor was derived from a woman between 50 and 59 years old in good health.

The CDR3 is CASSRYPQGDSYNEQFF. As DNA, the CDR3 is TGTGCCAGCAGCCGGTACCCCCAAGGGGACTCCTACAATGAGCAGTTCTTC. The rearrangement uses TRBV7-6 and TRBJ2-1, with D tentatively TRBD1 (5 bases). The CDR3 runs 17 residues. Germline V gene lookup returns CDR1 SGHVS and CDR2 FNYEAQ. V lost 5 bases to trimming and J lost 0 bases, with 17 bases between them.